This TCR beta chain comes out of a study of blood T cells in healthy people across ages. Study-wide background: Template switching caught about one barcoded beta molecule for each two T cells.

The CDR3 is 15 amino acids. The germline gives CDR1 SGHRS, CDR2 YFSETQ. V was trimmed by 4 bases and J by 0 bases, leaving 11 bases between them. This clonotype was detected only a few times. Next came a second PCR, run for about 6 to 12 cycles, which used a sample-barcoded 5' primer along with a J-beta primer mix. From the 5' RACE reads, TCRdb called clonotypes with MiXCR, one entry per CDR3 protein. The sample carries about a million distinct CDR3 sequences, about two fifths recorded once. The material sequenced was blood. The J gene is TRBJ2-1, the V gene TRBV5-1; possibly TRBD2 for D (5 bases). The receptor was isolated from a man between 18 and 35 years old in good health. The CDR3 spells CASSTDSSSYNEQFF. DNA for the CDR3: TGCGCCAGCAGCACGGACTCGAGCTCCTACAATGAGCAGTTCTTC.